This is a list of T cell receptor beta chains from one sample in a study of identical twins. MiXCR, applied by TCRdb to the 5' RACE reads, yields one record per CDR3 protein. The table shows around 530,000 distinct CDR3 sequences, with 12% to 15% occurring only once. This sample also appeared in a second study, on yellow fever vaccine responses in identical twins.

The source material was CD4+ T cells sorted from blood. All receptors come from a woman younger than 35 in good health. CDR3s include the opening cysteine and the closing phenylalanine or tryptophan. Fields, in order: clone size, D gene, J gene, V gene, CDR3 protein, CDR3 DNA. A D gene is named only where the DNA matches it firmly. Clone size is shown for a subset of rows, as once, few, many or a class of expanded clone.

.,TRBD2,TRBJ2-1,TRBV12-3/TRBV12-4,CASSLGGRAGYNEQFF,TGTGCCAGCAGTTTAGGCGGGAGGGCCGGTTACAATGAGCAGTTCTTC
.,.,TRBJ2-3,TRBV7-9,CASSLVRSSTDTQYF,TGTGCCAGCAGCTTAGTCCGTTCTAGCACAGATACGCAGTATTTT
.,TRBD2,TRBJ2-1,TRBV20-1,CSATDRTSGNNEQFF,TGCAGTGCTACCGATAGGACTAGCGGAAACAATGAGCAGTTCTTC
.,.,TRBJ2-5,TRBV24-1,CATSKSLQETQYF,TGTGCCACCAGTAAGAGTTTACAAGAGACCCAGTACTTC
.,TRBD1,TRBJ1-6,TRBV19,CASSTQSGGNSPLHF,TGTGCCAGTAGTACTCAATCAGGGGGTAATTCACCCCTCCACTTT
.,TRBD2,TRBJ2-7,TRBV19,CASSMIFASGYYEQYF,TGTGCCAGTAGTATGATTTTTGCTAGCGGATACTACGAGCAGTACTTC
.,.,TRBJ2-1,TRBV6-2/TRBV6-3,CASSYSLQGGNEQFF,TGTGCCAGCAGTTACTCGTTGCAGGGGGGCAATGAGCAGTTCTTC
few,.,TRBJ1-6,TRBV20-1,CSAREEDNSPLHF,TGCAGTGCTAGAGAGGAGGATAATTCACCCCTCCACTTT
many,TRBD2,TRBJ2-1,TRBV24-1,CATSGLTSGSGNSYNEQFF,TGTGCCACCAGTGGTTTGACTAGCGGGTCCGGCAACTCCTACAATGAGCAGTTCTTC
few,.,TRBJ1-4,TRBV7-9,CASSRGGDHNEKLFF,TGTGCCAGCAGCCGAGGGGGGGACCATAATGAAAAACTGTTTTTT
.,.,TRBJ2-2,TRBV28,CASSSPFGGELFF,TGTGCCAGCAGTTCACCCTTCGGCGGGGAGCTGTTTTTT
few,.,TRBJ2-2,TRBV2,CANLTGELFF,TGTGCCAACTTAACCGGGGAGCTGTTTTTT
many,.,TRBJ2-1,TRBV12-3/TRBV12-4,CASSFLVGLDNEQFF,TGTGCCAGCAGTTTTCTGGTGGGATTAGACAATGAGCAGTTCTTC
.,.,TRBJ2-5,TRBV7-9,CASSLPSSKETQYF,TGTGCCAGCAGCTTACCCAGTAGTAAAGAGACCCAGTACTTC
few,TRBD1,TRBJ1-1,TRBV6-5,CASSHGQGSTEAFF,TGTGCCAGCAGTCACGGACAGGGTAGTACTGAAGCTTTCTTT
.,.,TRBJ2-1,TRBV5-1,CASSNDSPTYNEQFF,TGCGCCAGCAGCAACGACAGTCCAACCTACAATGAGCAGTTCTTC
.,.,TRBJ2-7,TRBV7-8,CASSLSDLSYEQYF,TGTGCCAGCAGCTTGTCGGACTTGTCCTACGAGCAGTACTTC
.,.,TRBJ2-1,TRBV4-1,CASSQARARYNEQFF,TGCGCCAGCAGCCAAGCAAGGGCGCGGTACAATGAGCAGTTCTTC
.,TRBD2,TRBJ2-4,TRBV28,CASSFFTSGSSTGNIQYF,TGTGCCAGCAGTTTTTTTACTAGCGGGAGTTCTACTGGGAACATTCAGTACTTC
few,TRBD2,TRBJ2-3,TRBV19,CASSIEGGRGDTQYF,TGTGCCAGTAGTATAGAGGGAGGGAGAGGAGATACGCAGTATTTT
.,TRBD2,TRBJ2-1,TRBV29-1,CSVGLAGSGEQFF,TGCAGCGTTGGGCTAGCGGGATCGGGAGAGCAGTTCTTC
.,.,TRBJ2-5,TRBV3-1,CASSRPTGSQETQYF,TGTGCCAGCAGCCGCCCCACAGGCAGCCAAGAGACCCAGTACTTC
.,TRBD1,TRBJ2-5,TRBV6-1,CASTEGQAFVETQYF,TGTGCCAGCACCGAAGGACAGGCCTTCGTCGAGACCCAGTACTTC
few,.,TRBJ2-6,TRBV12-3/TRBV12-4,CASSPKLSGANVLTF,TGTGCCAGCAGTCCAAAGCTCTCTGGGGCCAACGTCCTGACTTTC
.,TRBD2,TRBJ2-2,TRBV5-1,CASLAGAPNTGELFF,TGCGCCAGTCTAGCGGGAGCCCCGAACACCGGGGAGCTGTTTTTT
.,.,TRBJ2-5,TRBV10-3,CAISGIVGETQYF,TGTGCCATCAGTGGAATAGTTGGGGAGACCCAGTACTTC
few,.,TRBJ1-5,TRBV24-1,CATSALGYNQPQHF,TGTGCCACCAGTGCCCTGGGATACAATCAGCCCCAGCATTTT
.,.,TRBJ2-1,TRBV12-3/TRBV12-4,CASSLGLARVYNEQFF,TGTGCCAGCAGTTTAGGCCTAGCGCGTGTCTACAATGAGCAGTTCTTC
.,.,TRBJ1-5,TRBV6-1,CASSPGPPNQPQHF,TGTGCCAGCAGTCCCGGTCCCCCCAATCAGCCCCAGCATTTT
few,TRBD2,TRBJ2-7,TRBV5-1,CASSLGASGSSSYEQYF,TGCGCCAGCAGCTTGGGGGCTAGCGGTAGTAGCTCCTACGAGCAGTACTTC
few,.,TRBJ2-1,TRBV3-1,CASSQGVAGFDNEQFF,TGTGCCAGCAGCCAAGGCGTGGCGGGTTTCGACAATGAGCAGTTCTTC
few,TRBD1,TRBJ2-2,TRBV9,CASSTRGHTGELFF,TGTGCCAGCAGCACCAGGGGGCACACCGGGGAGCTGTTTTTT
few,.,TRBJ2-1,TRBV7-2,CASSFSGTAGYNEQFF,TGTGCCAGCAGCTTTAGTGGGACAGCGGGATACAATGAGCAGTTCTTC
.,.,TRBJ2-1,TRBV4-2,CASSQGTGRNEQFF,TGTGCCAGCAGCCAAGGGACGGGACGGAATGAGCAGTTCTTC
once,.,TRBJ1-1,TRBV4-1,CASSLAKIGETEAFF,TGCGCCAGCAGCCTGGCAAAAATAGGGGAGACTGAAGCTTTCTTT
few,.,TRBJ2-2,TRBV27,CASSWTLTGELFF,TGTGCCAGCTCTTGGACCCTCACCGGGGAGCTGTTTTTT
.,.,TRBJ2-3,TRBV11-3,CASSPPPGEPGTQYF,TGTGCCAGCAGCCCCCCTCCGGGGGAACCGGGTACGCAGTATTTT
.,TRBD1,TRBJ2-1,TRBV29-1,CSGSTGYGNEQFF,TGCAGCGGCTCGACAGGGTATGGCAATGAGCAGTTCTTC
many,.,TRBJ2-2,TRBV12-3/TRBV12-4,CASSKGPASTGELFF,TGTGCCAGCAGTAAGGGACCGGCGAGCACCGGGGAGCTGTTTTTT
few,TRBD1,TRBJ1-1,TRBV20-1,CSAIQGSWAEAFF,TGCAGTGCTATACAGGGGAGTTGGGCTGAAGCTTTCTTT
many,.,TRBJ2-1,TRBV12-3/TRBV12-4,CASSRDSRGYNEQFF,TGTGCCAGCAGTAGGGATAGTAGGGGCTACAATGAGCAGTTCTTC
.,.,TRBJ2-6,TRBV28,CASSLTRESGANVLTF,TGTGCCAGCAGTCTCACCAGGGAATCTGGGGCCAACGTCCTGACTTTC
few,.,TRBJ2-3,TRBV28,CASRLMGSTDTQYF,TGTGCCAGCAGGCTTATGGGGAGCACAGATACGCAGTATTTT
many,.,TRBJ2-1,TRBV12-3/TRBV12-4,CASSSIDGNNEQFF,TGTGCCAGCAGTTCCATAGACGGTAACAATGAGCAGTTCTTC
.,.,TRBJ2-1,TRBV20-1,CSADDGEREQFF,TGCAGTGCTGACGACGGGGAGCGTGAGCAGTTCTTC